This TCR beta chain was found in a study of T cell changes during pregnancy in multiple sclerosis. Trimming at V came to 6 bases and at J to 1 base, leaving 6 bases not matched to a gene. Germline-derived CDR1 and CDR2 are MNHEY and SVGAGI. The CDR3 is 14 amino acids. Clones were sequenced by immunoSEQ multiplex PCR, and TCRdb holds only the in-frame ones, with some missing. This sample carries about 100,000 clones, 90% to 95% of them seen once, and the ten largest clones take roughly 0.9%. This TCR came from a female donor with multiple sclerosis, enrolled in a pregnancy study. The sequencing used peripheral blood, collected before pregnancy. J is TRBJ2-7 and V is TRBV6-5; TRBD1 agrees at 7 bases. The CDR3 DNA reads TGTGCCAGCAGCGTCGACAGGGCGTCCTACGAGCAGTACTTC. Translated, it gives CASSVDRASYEQYF.